This T cell receptor beta chain was captured by sequencing in a study of beta chain features in type 1 diabetes. Via CD45RO/CCR7/CD25/CD127/CD95/CD27, cells of the CD4+ naive, central memory, regulatory and stem cell-like memory subsets were sorted. Comments on this clone: Its target is unknown.

The study's findings and limits: The similarity of naive, central memory and Treg TCRB repertoires appeared greater among patients than among healthy donors.

CDR3 size: 15 residues. V was shortened by 2 bases and J by 0 bases, with 14 bases between the two germline ends. CDR1 is GTSNPN, CDR2 SVGIG, per germline (reference sequence). Expressed TCRB transcripts were sequenced after all isolated RNA was converted to cDNA. Profiling relied on immunoSEQ multiplex PCR, and the TCRdb table lists in-frame clones only, not all of them. This sample has about 39,000 clones, with roughly 50% found just once. J is TRBJ2-7 and V is TRBV30; a weak D match, TRBD2 (5 bases). The sequenced material came from central memory CD4+ T cells from blood. The receptor was isolated from a young woman in good health. The DNA of the CDR3 is TGTGCCTGGAGTCCTCTATTAGCGCTCTCCTACGAGCAGTACTTC. This codes for CAWSPLLALSYEQYF.